This T cell receptor beta chain was observed in a study of CD8+ T cells in alopecia areata (dated by TCRdb to between 2018 and 2020). About the study as a whole: The treated patients, all with moderate-to-severe alopecia areata, were enrolled in an open-label pilot trial of oral tofacitinib given at 5 to 10 mg twice daily. Tofacitinib was administered for 6 to 18 months, and 6 months of follow-up off drug were then conducted to assess delayed response and recurrence. High-throughput TCRbeta sequencing was used to examine T cell clonal expansion in alopecia areata in both the C3H/HeJ mouse model and human patients. In humans, TCRbeta sequencing was performed on scalp tissue and on sorted CD4+ and CD8+ peripheral blood T cells from healthy controls and from patients with patchy or totalis/universalis alopecia areata. Biopsies were taken from tofacitinib-treated patients at baseline and at 4 and 24 weeks of treatment, and a later scalp biopsy was taken in several of the tofacitinib-treated patients. Scalp clonality was compared among normal scalp (n=4), patchy alopecia areata scalp (n=8), and alopecia totalis/universalis scalp (n=8). RNA came from the PAXgene miRNA kit for fixed scalp, the miRNeasy kit for PBMCs, and the RNeasy kit for mouse skin. Amplification of TCRbeta CDR3 regions was done by immunoSEQ multiplex PCR using 35 Vbeta forward primers and 13 Jbeta reverse primers.

This clone was counted between two and nine times. Its specific antigen is unknown. No base quality values were provided; no much bigger clone lies one nucleotide off. The germline V gene yields SGHRS for CDR1 and YFSETQ for CDR2. The CDR3 sequence holds 13 residues, the cysteine and phenylalanine included. Just the 39-base CDR3 DNA is kept, in frame starting at base 1. V is pruned by 4 bases and J by 2 bases, leaving 2 bases of the junction without a gene match. The method was the immunoSEQ multiplex PCR assay. RNA was extracted from all samples and reverse transcribed into cDNA, which served as template for TCR sequencing. SuperScript III was used to make first-strand cDNA, primed with a 2:1 mix of oligo-dT and random hexamers. A synthetic immune receptor repertoire was used to measure amplification bias, and any remaining bias was corrected computationally. Per the original workflow: After raw reads were preprocessed to remove errors, the CDR3 was defined following IMGT conventions as running from the conserved cysteine to phenylalanine. To get clonality, Shannon entropy was normalized by log2 of the number of productive unique TCRs and the result was subtracted from 1. Scalp TCRbeta sequences were cross-referenced with sorted blood CD4 and CD8 repertoires so that the CD4 or CD8 identity of scalp clones could be inferred. TCRdb provides this immuneACCESS table in a form limited to in-frame rearrangements. Some clones are lacking; in checked studies, under half of them reflect an unresolved V gene, and why the rest are absent is not known. Clone size and V and J calls were adopted from that table, with D and trimming inferred from the DNA. Counted in this sample were about 130,000 clones; around 50% of them appeared once. Less than 5.5% of the sample goes to the ten largest clones.

What the work shows at the level of the full study, not this receptor alone: Shared TCR sequences between patients were less evident than in mice, which may be partly attributable to HLA diversity in the patient population. Scalp TCR repertoire analysis is complicated because resident alphabeta T cells in normal human skin are also sequenced, whereas mouse skin is dominated by gammadelta T cells. Compared with normal scalp, lesional scalp, particularly in alopecia totalis/universalis, had higher clonality and more expanded CD8+ clones, which suggests antigenic drive.

The time point label for this specimen denotes: baseline before oral tofacitinib. Peripheral blood and lesional scalp punch biopsies were obtained from patients with alopecia areata. PBMCs were separated by density centrifugation and stained for CD3, CD4 and CD8, after which CD4+ and CD8+ T cells were sorted on a FACSAria. This clonotype originated in a human donor with alopecia areata. Sequencing used CD4+ T cells sorted from blood, obtained at week 0. The rearrangement joined TRBV5-1 to TRBJ2-7; TRBD2 aligns with 8 central bases. The CDR3 loop reads CASSIAGTYEQYF. The sequenced DNA: TGCGCCAGCAGCATAGCGGGAACCTACGAGCAGTACTTC.